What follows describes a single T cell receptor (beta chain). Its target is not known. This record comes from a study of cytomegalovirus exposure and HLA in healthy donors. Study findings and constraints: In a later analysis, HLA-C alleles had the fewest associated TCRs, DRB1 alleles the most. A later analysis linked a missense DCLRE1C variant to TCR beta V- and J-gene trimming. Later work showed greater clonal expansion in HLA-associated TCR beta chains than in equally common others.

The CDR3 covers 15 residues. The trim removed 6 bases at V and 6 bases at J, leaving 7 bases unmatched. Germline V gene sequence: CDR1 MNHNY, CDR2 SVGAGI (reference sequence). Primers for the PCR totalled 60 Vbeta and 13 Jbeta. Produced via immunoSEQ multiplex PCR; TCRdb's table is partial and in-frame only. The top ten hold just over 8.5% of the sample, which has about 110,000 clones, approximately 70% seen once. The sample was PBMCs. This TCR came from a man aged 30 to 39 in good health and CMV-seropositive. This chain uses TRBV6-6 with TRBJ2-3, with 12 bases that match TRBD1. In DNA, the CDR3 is TGTGCCAGCAGCACGGGACAGGGGGCGTTGGATACGCAGTATTTT. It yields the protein CASSTGQGALDTQYF.